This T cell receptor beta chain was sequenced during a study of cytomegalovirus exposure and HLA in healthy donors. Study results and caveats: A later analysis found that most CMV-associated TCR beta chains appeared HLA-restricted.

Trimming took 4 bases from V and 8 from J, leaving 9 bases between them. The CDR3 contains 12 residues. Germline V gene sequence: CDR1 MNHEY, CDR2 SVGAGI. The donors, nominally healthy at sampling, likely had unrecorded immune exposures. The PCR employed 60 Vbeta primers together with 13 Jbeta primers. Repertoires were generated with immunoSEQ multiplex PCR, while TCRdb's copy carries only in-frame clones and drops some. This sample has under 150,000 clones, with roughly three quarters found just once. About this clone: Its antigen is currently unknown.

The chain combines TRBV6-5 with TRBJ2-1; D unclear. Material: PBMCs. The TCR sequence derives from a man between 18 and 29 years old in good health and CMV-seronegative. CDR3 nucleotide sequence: TGTGCCAGCAGTTGGGCTGGCGATGAGCAGTTCTTC. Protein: CASSWAGDEQFF.